This T cell receptor beta chain came from a study of blood T cell repertoires in COVID-19. Original processing methods: Reference gene primers were amplified, and this amplification served to estimate nucleated cell counts. Using immunoSEQ multiplex PCR, the repertoire was profiled, and TCRdb retains in-frame clones only, with some absent. The V and J calls and clone size are taken from that table; D and trimming were inferred from the DNA. Here the sample spans about 190,000 clones, roughly 84% being singletons. In germline, CDR1 is LGHNT, CDR2 FRNRAP. Trimming took off 1 base at V and 4 bases at J, with 7 bases between the two ends. The length of the CDR3 is 13 residues.

Sequenced material: PBMCs or T cells enriched from blood (not recorded which). The sequence was collected from a woman aged 25 to 39 who had been exposed to COVID-19. The genes are TRBV12-5 and TRBJ1-2, with D unresolved. CDR3 sequence (DNA): TGTGCTAGTGGTTTGGGACTGAGCTATGGCTACACCTTC. Amino acids: CASGLGLSYGYTF.